These T cell receptor beta chains were read from a single sample in a study of blood T cell repertoires in COVID-19. Generated by immunoSEQ multiplex PCR, the TCRdb table keeps only in-frame clones and is missing some. The data show roughly 53,000 clones, about 88% seen once. Sequencing used peripheral blood. The receptor set was obtained from a man aged 35 to 55 with active COVID-19. The CDR3 runs from the conserved cysteine through the conserved F or W. The D gene is left open where the match is weak. Not all rows give a size; the values are once, few, many and, for expanded clones, a class.

V gene	J gene	clone size	D gene	CDR3 DNA	CDR3 protein
TRBV5-1	TRBJ1-1	once	NA	TGCGCCGGACGGAAGGGGGTGAACACTGAAGCTTTCTTT	CAGRKGVNTEAFF
TRBV9	TRBJ1-2	NA	NA	TGTGCCAGCAGCGTAGACGGCCGGGGGGAAGGCTACACCTTC	CASSVDGRGEGYTF
TRBV15	TRBJ1-4	NA	NA	TGTGCCACCAGCATGCGAATGTCAACTAATGAAAAACTGTTTTTT	CATSMRMSTNEKLFF
TRBV28	TRBJ2-7	NA	NA	TGTGCCAGCAACAGGCAAGCCTCCTACGAGCAGTACTTC	CASNRQASYEQYF
TRBV11-2	TRBJ2-1	NA	NA	TGTGCCAGCAGCCCCCGGACTTCCTTGGGCAATGAGCAGTTCTTC	CASSPRTSLGNEQFF
TRBV29-1	TRBJ2-5	NA	TRBD2	TGCAGCGTTGAACGTGGGGAACTAGCGGGAGGGATGGAGACCCAGTACTTC	CSVERGELAGGMETQYF
TRBV28	TRBJ2-5	NA	NA	TGTGCCAGCAGTTTTGATGGCCAAACGTACCAAGAGACCCAGTACTTC	CASSFDGQTYQETQYF
TRBV27	TRBJ2-1	NA	TRBD2	TGTGCCAGCAGTTCGGCTAGCGGGAGATGGGATGAGCAGTTCTTC	CASSSASGRWDEQFF
TRBV30	TRBJ1-5	NA	TRBD1	TGTGCCTGGAGCCCACGTGGGACAGTTTTTAATCAGCCCCAGCATTTT	CAWSPRGTVFNQPQHF
TRBV7-2	TRBJ2-1	NA	NA	TGTGCCAGCAGCTTCTCTAGCGTCTACAATGAGCAGTTCTTC	CASSFSSVYNEQFF
TRBV5-4	TRBJ2-1	few	NA	TGTGCCAGCAGCCACAAACAGTTGTCCTACAATGAGCAGTTCTTC	CASSHKQLSYNEQFF
TRBV6-6	TRBJ2-3	NA	NA	TGTGCCAGCAGTTACGAGATGGGAGGCCCTCCAGATACGCAGTATTTT	CASSYEMGGPPDTQYF
TRBV5-8	TRBJ2-7	NA	TRBD2	TGTGCCAGCAGCTTCCGCGGGGGGCAATACGAGCAGTACTTC	CASSFRGGQYEQYF
TRBV10-1	TRBJ2-3	NA	NA	TGCGCCAGCAGTGAGTCAGGTCTAGCGAGCACAGATACGCAGTATTTT	CASSESGLASTDTQYF
TRBV10-2	TRBJ2-7	NA	TRBD1	TGCGCCAGCAGCCCTGACAGGGCTCAAAGGGTGTTGGGCGAGCAGTACTTC	CASSPDRAQRVLGEQYF
TRBV28	TRBJ1-5	NA	NA	TGTGCCAGCAGTTTCGGAGGTGACAATCAGCCCCAGCATTTT	CASSFGGDNQPQHF
TRBV29-1	TRBJ1-2	NA	TRBD1	TGCAGCCTCGGAAGGGCAGGGGGCGACTATGGCTACACCTTC	CSLGRAGGDYGYTF
TRBV29-1	TRBJ2-7	NA	NA	TGCAGCGCCCTCGGGACACCAGCCTACGAGCAGTACTTC	CSALGTPAYEQYF
TRBV5-5	TRBJ1-2	NA	NA	TGTGCCAGCAGCCTCCCGGCACAGGGAACCCTCTATGGCTACACCTTC	CASSLPAQGTLYGYTF
TRBV2	TRBJ2-1	NA	TRBD1	TGTGCCGGTGGGACAGGGAATACCATTGAGCAGTTCTTC	CAGGTGNTIEQFF
TRBV5-1	TRBJ2-2	NA	TRBD1	TGCGCCAGCAGCTCCAGACAGGGGGCGGACACCGGGGAGCTGTTTTTT	CASSSRQGADTGELFF
TRBV27	TRBJ2-7	NA	NA	TGTGCCAGCAGTTTATCGGGCCGAGACTACGAGCAGTACTTC	CASSLSGRDYEQYF
TRBV18	TRBJ1-3	few	NA	TGTGCCAGCTCACCCGGGGGATTGTCTGGAAACACCATATATTTT	CASSPGGLSGNTIYF